The 21 T cell receptor beta chains below come from one sample, sequenced in a study of low-dose radiotherapy and immunotherapy resistance in tumors. Regarding time point: after trial treatment. Treatment indicated: LDRT plus nivolumab, ipilimumab, low-dose cyclophosphamide and aspirin (RACIN trial). Priming of first-strand cDNA relied on TRAV- and TRBV-specific primers (covering alpha and beta chains). TCRs were put through approximately 20 PCR cycles of amplification with Phusion. A constant-region primer and the V-primer adapter served as the primer pair. TCRdb reanalysed the reads using MiXCR and keeps one entry per CDR3 protein. The sample carries around 80,000 distinct CDR3 sequences, about a sixth recorded once. The sequencing here drew on PBMCs, taken after low-dose radiotherapy plus immunotherapy. These receptors all come from a male donor with prostate cancer.

This clonotype appeared once. This rearrangement joins TRBV20-1 to TRBJ1-2, with 7 bases lining up with TRBD1. J lost 0 bases, V lost 2 bases, and 9 bases had no gene match. The CDR3 is 16 residues long. Looked up from germline, CDR1 is DFQATT and CDR2 is SNEGSKA (reference sequence). CDR3 in amino acids: CSARPPGTDTNYGYTF. CDR3 nucleotides: TGCAGTGCTAGACCCCCTGGGACAGATACTAACTATGGCTACACCTTC.

The rearrangement uses TRBV7-2 and TRBJ2-1; D call uncertain. The CDR3 loop spans 14 amino acids. CDR1 SGHTA and CDR2 FQGNSA come from the germline V gene. The V and J ends lost 5 bases and 2 bases respectively, with 10 bases between them. For the CDR3, the DNA is TGTGCCAGCAGCCCCACCCTTACCTACAATGAGCAGTTCTTC. Amino acid sequence: CASSPTLTYNEQFF.

This clonotype was found many times. The genes are TRBV28 and TRBJ2-7; TRBD1 or TRBD2 may be the D gene (5 bases each). The CDR3 runs to 13 residues. The V and J ends lost 7 bases and 1 base respectively, with 11 bases between them. CDR1 and CDR2 from the germline V gene are MDHEN and SYDVKM. CDR3 sequence: CASIRDHSYEQYF. CDR3 bases: TGTGCCAGCATCAGGGACCATTCCTACGAGCAGTACTTC.

The sample holds many counts of this clonotype. This chain connects TRBV6-2 or TRBV6-3 to TRBJ1-6, with TRBD1 identical over 8 bases. CDR3 length: 16 amino acids. CDR1 and CDR2 from the germline V gene are MNHEY and SVGEGT. The trim removed 4 bases at V and 8 bases at J, leaving 10 bases unmatched. In nucleotides, the CDR3 is TGTGCCAGCAGTTGGGCCGGGACAGGAGAGGATTCACCCCTCCACTTT. It specifies CASSWAGTGEDSPLHF.

This clonotype showed up just a few times. This sequence joins TRBV7-9 and TRBJ2-7; D is tentatively TRBD1 or TRBD2 (5 bases each). The CDR3 is 14 amino acids. The V and J ends lost 4 bases and 2 bases respectively, with 12 bases between them. Germline loops: CDR1 SEHNR, CDR2 FQNEAQ (reference sequence). CDR3 coding DNA: TGTGCCAGCAGCTCCAGGGAGCTGACCTACGAGCAGTACTTC. This gives the protein CASSSRELTYEQYF.

This clonotype has a count of ten or more. The gene calls are TRBV7-9 and TRBJ2-4; 11 bases align to TRBD2. Unmatched junction bases numbered 8, after V lost 2 bases and J lost 11 bases. Germline assignment: CDR1 SEHNR and CDR2 FQNEAQ (reference sequence). The CDR3 runs 15 residues. In nucleotides, the CDR3 is TGTGCCAGCAGCTTACTACTAGCGGGAGCGGTTGTTCAGTACTTC. Protein: CASSLLLAGAVVQYF.

This clonotype was detected many times. The rearrangement uses TRBV5-4 and TRBJ2-1; 13 bases map to TRBD2. CDR1 SGHNT and CDR2 YYREEE come from the germline V gene (reference sequence). The trim removed 3 bases at V and 9 bases at J, leaving 6 bases unmatched. The CDR3 totals 15 residues. In nucleotides, the CDR3 is TGTGCCAGCAGCTACGGGACTAGCGGGATCGGTGAGCAGTTCTTC. It yields the protein CASSYGTSGIGEQFF.

This clonotype came up many times. The chain recombines TRBV3-1 with TRBJ2-2; 13 bases line up with TRBD2. This CDR3 region has 19 residues. Germline lookup yields CDR1 LGHDT and CDR2 YNNKEL (reference sequence). Germline trimming cut 0 bases from V and 6 bases from J; bases unmatched to any gene: 10. The DNA of the CDR3 is TGTGCCAGCAGCCAAGAAGGACTAGCGGGAGTAGATGTAGCCGGGGAGCTGTTTTTT. Amino acids: CASSQEGLAGVDVAGELFF.

This clonotype was found many times. V and J are TRBV28 and TRBJ1-2; D uncertain. Germline V CDR1 and CDR2: MDHEN, SYDVKM. The CDR3 is 11 amino acids. Between the trimmed V and J ends, which lost 3 bases and 1 base, there was a span of 0 bases. The CDR3, as DNA: TGTGCCAGCAGTTTTAACTATGGCTACACCTTC. Amino acid sequence: CASSFNYGYTF.

The rearrangement joins TRBV11-2 to TRBJ2-7, with 9 bases fitting TRBD1. CDR3 length: 15 residues. Germline V gene data show CDR1 as SGHAT and CDR2 as FQNNGV. With 6 bases clipped from V and 0 bases from J, the junction kept 6 bases outside the gene matches. DNA for the CDR3: TGTGCCAGCAGGCCCGGGACAGGGTACTCCTACGAGCAGTACTTC. Translated, it gives CASRPGTGYSYEQYF.

In its sample, this clonotype was seen many times. V is TRBV11-2 and J is TRBJ2-3, with 7 bases aligning to TRBD2. This CDR3 is 17 amino acids long. Germline V gives CDR1 SGHAT, CDR2 FQNNGV. V was clipped by 3 bases and J by 1 base; unmatched bases: 10. Written as DNA, the CDR3 is TGTGCCAGCAGCTTGGGGGTCTCGAGCGGGGGCACAGATACGCAGTATTTT. Protein: CASSLGVSSGGTDTQYF.

This clonotype came up many times. The gene calls are TRBV29-1 and TRBJ2-1; 13 nucleotides align to TRBD2. Unmatched junction bases numbered 11, after V lost 3 bases and J lost 9 bases. Germline CDR1 is SQVTM and CDR2 is ANQGSEA. This CDR3 has 16 amino acids. CDR3 sequence (DNA): TGCAGCGTTGACGGACTAGCGGGAGAACGTTTAGGTGAGCAGTTCTTC. Encoded protein: CSVDGLAGERLGEQFF.

This clonotype counts as medium-sized. V is TRBV29-1 and J is TRBJ2-1; TRBD2 aligns across 11 bases. The CDR3 is 14 residues long. Germline trimming cut 2 bases from V and 6 bases from J; bases unmatched to any gene: 3. Per the germline V gene, CDR1 is SQVTM and CDR2 is ANQGSEA. The CDR3 here is CSVERTSGSNEQFF. CDR3 nucleotides: TGCAGCGTTGAACGTACTAGCGGGAGCAATGAGCAGTTCTTC.

This clonotype was observed a handful of times. The chain uses TRBV5-1 and TRBJ1-1, with 8 bases aligning to TRBD1. Germline trimming cut 0 bases from V and 3 bases from J; bases unmatched to any gene: 7. The CDR3 extends over 16 amino acids. The V gene's germline CDR1 is SGHRS and CDR2 YFSETQ. CDR3 nucleotide sequence: TGCGCCAGCAGCTTGGGAGAAACAGGGGGGTACACTGAAGCTTTCTTT. Amino acids: CASSLGETGGYTEAFF.

The chain has TRBV27 and TRBJ2-5; D ambiguous. Germline loops: CDR1 MNHEY, CDR2 SMNVEV (reference sequence). CDR3 length: 14 amino acids. V was trimmed by 2 bases and J by 1 base, leaving 8 bases between them. CDR3 nucleotides: TGTGCCAGCAGTTTAAAGGGCAGCCAAGAGACCCAGTACTTC. Translation gives CASSLKGSQETQYF.

The rearrangement links TRBV5-1 to TRBJ2-1; 8 bases fit TRBD1. Germline assignment: CDR1 SGHRS and CDR2 YFSETQ. This CDR3 is 15 amino acids long. Trimming took 4 bases from V and 6 from J; bases not matched to a gene: 9. For the CDR3, the DNA is TGCGCCAGCAGCCCAGGACAGGGTCCTCGCAATGAGCAGTTCTTC. Amino acid sequence: CASSPGQGPRNEQFF.

This clonotype was observed many times. The rearrangement links TRBV15 to TRBJ1-1, with unresolved D. The CDR3 sequence is 14 residues long. Trimming took 6 bases from V and 1 from J, leaving 12 bases between them. Germline CDR1 and CDR2: LNHNV and YYDKDF (reference sequence). The CDR3 nucleotides are TGTGCCACCAGTACCGGTACGACGAACACTGAAGCTTTCTTT. It is translated as CATSTGTTNTEAFF. Based on the CDR3 plus reference TRBV15 and TRBJ1-1, the full variable domain is DAMVIQNPRYQVTQFGKPVTLSCSQTLNHNVMYWYQQKSSQAPKLLFHYYDKDFNNEADTPDNFQSRRPNTSFCFLDIRSPGLGDTAMYLCATSTGTTNTEAFFGQGTRLTVV.

Remarks on this clonotype: A far bigger clonotype differs at one base, so this is likely a read error. The chain is built from TRBV5-1 and TRBJ2-1; D possibly uses TRBD1 or TRBD2 (5 bases each). The CDR3 spans 13 residues. V was clipped by 0 bases and J by 10 bases, with 11 bases between them. Germline CDR1 is SGHRS and CDR2 is YFSETQ. The CDR3 region is CASSLAQGDEQFF. The CDR3 DNA reads TGCGCCAGCAGCTTGGCCCAAGGGGACGAGCAGTTCTTC.

This clonotype occurred many times. The V call is TRBV4-3, the J call TRBJ1-6; perhaps TRBD1 as D (5 bases). Between the trimmed V and J ends, which lost 3 bases and 6 bases, there was a span of 9 bases. The CDR3 runs to 14 residues. From germline, CDR1 is LGHNA and CDR2 YSLEER. The CDR3 reads CASSHPGSNSPLHF. Here the CDR3 DNA reads TGCGCCAGCAGCCACCCAGGGAGTAATTCACCCCTCCACTTT.

This clonotype has a count of ten or more. The chain combines TRBV28 with TRBJ1-3; D may be TRBD1 (5 bases). Per the germline V gene, CDR1 is MDHEN and CDR2 is SYDVKM. V lost 8 bases and J lost 0, with 17 bases in between. The CDR3 length is 16 residues. CDR3 DNA sequence: TGTGCCAGCCGAGATGGCCCCGGGGGCTCTGGAAACACCATATATTTT. Translated, it gives CASRDGPGGSGNTIYF.

This clonotype was counted many times. The V gene is TRBV28, the J gene TRBJ2-1; tentatively, D is TRBD2 (5 bases). Germline values: CDR1 MDHEN, CDR2 SYDVKM. The V end lost 5 bases, the J end lost 0 bases, and 14 bases lay between the germline ends. This CDR3 comprises 16 residues. DNA of the CDR3: TGTGCCAGCAGTCCGAGCGGAGTGGGCTCCTACAATGAGCAGTTCTTC. Amino acids: CASSPSGVGSYNEQFF.